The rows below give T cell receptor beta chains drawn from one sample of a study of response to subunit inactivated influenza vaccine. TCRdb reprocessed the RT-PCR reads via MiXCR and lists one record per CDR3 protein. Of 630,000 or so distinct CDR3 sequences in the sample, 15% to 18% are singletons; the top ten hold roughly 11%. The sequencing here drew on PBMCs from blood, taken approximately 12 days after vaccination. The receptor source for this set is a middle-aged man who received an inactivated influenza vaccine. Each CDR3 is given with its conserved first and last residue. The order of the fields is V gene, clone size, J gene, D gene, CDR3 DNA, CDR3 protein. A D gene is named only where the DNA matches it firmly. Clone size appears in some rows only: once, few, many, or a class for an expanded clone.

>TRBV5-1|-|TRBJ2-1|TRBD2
TGCGCCAGCAGCAGTAGCGGGAGTAATTACAATGAGCAGTTCTTC
CASSSSGSNYNEQFF
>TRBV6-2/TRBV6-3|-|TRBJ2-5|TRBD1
TGTGCCAGCAGTTACACCCGGACAGGGATTGGGACCCAGTACTTC
CASSYTRTGIGTQYF
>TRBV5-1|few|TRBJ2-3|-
TGCGCCAGCAGCCCAGGTGCTAGCGCAAGCACAGATACGCAGTATTTT
CASSPGASASTDTQYF
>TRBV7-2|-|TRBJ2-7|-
TGTGCCAGCAGCTTATCCCCTGCGGCCTCCTACGAGCAGTACTTC
CASSLSPAASYEQYF
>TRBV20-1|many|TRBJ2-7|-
TGCAGTGCTACCGATTGGGGCGGAAGCTCCTACGAGCAGTACTTC
CSATDWGGSSYEQYF
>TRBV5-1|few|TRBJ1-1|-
TGCGCCAGCAGCTTTAGTCTTCCGAACACTGAAGCTTTCTTT
CASSFSLPNTEAFF
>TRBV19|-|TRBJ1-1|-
TGTGCCAGTAGTATAGTGGGGCATCCCACTGAAGCTTTCTTT
CASSIVGHPTEAFF
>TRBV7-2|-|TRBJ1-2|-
TGTGCCAGCAGCTTAGTGGGGCAGTATGGCTACACCTTC
CASSLVGQYGYTF
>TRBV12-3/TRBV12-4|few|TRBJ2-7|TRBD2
TGTGCCAGCAGATGGACTAGCGGGACCAACGAGCAGTACTTC
CASRWTSGTNEQYF
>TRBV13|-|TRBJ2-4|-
TGTGCCAGCAGCTCAATTAGCGGAGGGGCCAAAAACATTCAGTACTTC
CASSSISGGAKNIQYF
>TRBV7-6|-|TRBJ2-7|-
TGTGCCAGCAGCTTAGAGGTTAGCGCCCGGGGCGACGAGCAGTACTTC
CASSLEVSARGDEQYF
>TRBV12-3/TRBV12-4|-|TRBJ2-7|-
TGTGCCAGCAGTTATTATCGGTACGAGCAGTACTTC
CASSYYRYEQYF
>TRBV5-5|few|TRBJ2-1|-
TGTGCCAGCAGCTTGGCCCGGGCAGGGGTCGTCTACAATGAGCAGTTCTTC
CASSLARAGVVYNEQFF
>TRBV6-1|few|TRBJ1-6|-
TGTGCCAGCGGTCGGGGAGGATATTCACCCCTCCACTTT
CASGRGGYSPLHF
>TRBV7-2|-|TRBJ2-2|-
TGTGCCAGCAGCTTAGCGCAGGGTGGTACCGGGGAGCTGTTTTTT
CASSLAQGGTGELFF
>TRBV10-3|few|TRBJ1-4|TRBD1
TGTGCCATCAGTGATCCACTTGACAGGGGAGGGACTAATGAAAAACTGTTTTTT
CAISDPLDRGGTNEKLFF
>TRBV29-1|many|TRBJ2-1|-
TGCAGCGTTGGTCAAGGGGCATATGAGCAGTTCTTC
CSVGQGAYEQFF
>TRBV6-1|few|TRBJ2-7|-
TGTGCCAGCAGCTTCGCACAGGGATACGAGCAGTACTTC
CASSFAQGYEQYF
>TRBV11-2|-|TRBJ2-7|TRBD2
TGTGCCAGCAGCTTAGGAACTAGCGTATTCTACGAGCAGTACTTC
CASSLGTSVFYEQYF
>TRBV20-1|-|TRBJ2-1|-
TGCAGTGCCCGACAGGACCCCTACAATGAGCAGTTCTTC
CSARQDPYNEQFF
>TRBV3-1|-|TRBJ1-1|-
TGTGCCAGCAGCCAAAGGATATTAGATGAAGCTTTCTTT
CASSQRILDEAFF
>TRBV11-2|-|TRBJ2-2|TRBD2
TGTGCCAGCAGCCCGTGGACTAGTTTGGACACCGGGGAGCTGTTTTTT
CASSPWTSLDTGELFF
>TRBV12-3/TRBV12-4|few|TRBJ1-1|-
TGTGCCAGCAGTGGGGGTGGGTCGAACACTGAAGCTTTCTTT
CASSGGGSNTEAFF
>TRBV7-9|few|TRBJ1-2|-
TGTGCCAGCAGCTTAGGACCCGCCCGGGGCTCCAACTATGGCTACACCTTC
CASSLGPARGSNYGYTF
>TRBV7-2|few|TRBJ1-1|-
TGTGCCAGCAGCCCAAGGCTGGTTTTGAACACTGAAGCTTTCTTT
CASSPRLVLNTEAFF
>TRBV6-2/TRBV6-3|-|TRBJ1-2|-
TGTGCCAGCAGTTACGACGGAAGGTGGGGCTATGGCTACACCTTC
CASSYDGRWGYGYTF
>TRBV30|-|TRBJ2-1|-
TGTGCCTGGAGTTGGGGCAATGAGCAGTTCTTC
CAWSWGNEQFF
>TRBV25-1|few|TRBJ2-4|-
TGTGCCAACTCGACTAGAAGGAAAAACATTCAGTACTTC
CANSTRRKNIQYF
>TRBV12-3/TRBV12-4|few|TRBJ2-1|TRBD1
TGTGCCAGCAGTTCACCGGGACAGGGGGTCATTGAGCAGTTCTTC
CASSSPGQGVIEQFF
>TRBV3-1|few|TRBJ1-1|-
TGTGCCAGCAGCCCGGGGATTGGGACTGAAGCTTTCTTT
CASSPGIGTEAFF
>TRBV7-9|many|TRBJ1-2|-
TGTGCCAGCAGCTTGGGGTTTAACTATGGCTACACCTTC
CASSLGFNYGYTF
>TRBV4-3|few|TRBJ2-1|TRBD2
TGCGCCAGCAGCCAAGATCACGGGACTAACAATGAGCAGTTCTTC
CASSQDHGTNNEQFF
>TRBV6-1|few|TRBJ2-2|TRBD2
TGTGCCAGCACCAAGTTGGGCGGGGGTTGGACCGGGGAGCTGTTTTTT
CASTKLGGGWTGELFF
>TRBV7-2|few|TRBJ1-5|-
TGTGCCAGCAGCTTAGTTTCTTCTGGGAATCAGCCCCAGCATTTT
CASSLVSSGNQPQHF
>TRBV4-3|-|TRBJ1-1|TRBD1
TGCGCCAGCAGCCAAGATGGAGGGGGCTCCGCAGCTTTCTTT
CASSQDGGGSAAFF
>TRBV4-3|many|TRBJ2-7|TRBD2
TGCGCCAGCAGCCAGGGCCTTAGCGGGAGCGGATACGAGCAGTACTTC
CASSQGLSGSGYEQYF
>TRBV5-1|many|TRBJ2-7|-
TGCGCCAGCAGTTGGGGAGGCTACGAGCAGTACTTC
CASSWGGYEQYF
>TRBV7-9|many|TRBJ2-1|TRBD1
TGTGCCAGCAGCTTAGCCAGGACAGGCAAGGGCAATGAGCAGTTCTTC
CASSLARTGKGNEQFF
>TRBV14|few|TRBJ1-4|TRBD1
TGTGCCAGCAGCCGAACCGGGACAGGGTATAGTAATGAAAAACTGTTTTTT
CASSRTGTGYSNEKLFF
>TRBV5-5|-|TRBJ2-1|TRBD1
TGTGCCAGCAGCCCAAACCGGGACAGGGGGTATGAGCAGTTCTTC
CASSPNRDRGYEQFF
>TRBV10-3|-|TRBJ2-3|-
TGTGCCATCAGTGAGTCGTTCAGGTTGGCCGATACGCAGTATTTT
CAISESFRLADTQYF